The T cell receptor beta chain under discussion was sequenced for a study of cytomegalovirus exposure and HLA in healthy donors. Study-wide results and caveats: In a later analysis, HLA-associated beta chains showed higher expansion and lower generation probabilities than comparable chains. Most sequenced TCRs were rare (though some public TCRs occurred in many donors).

Notes on this clone: What it recognizes is unknown.

CDR1 and CDR2 from the germline V gene are SNHLY and FYNNEI. The CDR3 length is 13 residues. J gave up 3 bases and V 7 bases, and 2 bases lay outside the gene matches. Primers for the PCR totalled 60 Vbeta and 13 Jbeta. The table came from immunoSEQ multiplex PCR; TCRdb's copy has only in-frame clones and leaves some out. The repertoire has 100,000 to 150,000 clones, about 85% of them found once; the top ten carry 3.5% to 4%. The V and J genes are TRBV2 and TRBJ2-7; 11 bases line up with TRBD2. This TCR derives from a man in his late teens or twenties in good health and CMV-seropositive. Sequences were obtained from PBMCs. CDR3 loop: CASTLAGVYEQYF. CDR3 nucleotides: TGTGCCAGCACACTAGCGGGAGTCTACGAGCAGTACTTC.